This T cell receptor beta chain was captured by sequencing in a study of blood T cell repertoires in COVID-19. In the study overall: Collection of acute and convalescent COVID-19 samples took place in the United States, Italy and Spain. T cells, B-cell-depleted T cells, or PBMCs provided the cDNA or gDNA that served as material.

How the authors handled the data: Amplified reference gene primers provided the basis for estimating nucleated cell counts. TCRdb's copy holds only in-frame clones and misses some; the assay was immunoSEQ multiplex PCR. Clonal size and the V and J genes are those of that table, whereas D and trimming came from the DNA. The table includes 380,000 or so clones, roughly 90% detected once. This clone was picked up one time. The CDR3 is 13 residues long. The V gene lost 2 bases and the J gene lost 4 bases, with 9 bases spanning the gap. Germline V gene sequence: CDR1 KGHSH, CDR2 LQKENI. The sequenced material came from peripheral blood. This TCR was sampled from a man aged 35 to 55 with acute or convalescent COVID-19. The chain is built from TRBV18 and TRBJ2-7; D not certain. The CDR3 reads CASSPSIRYEQYF. For the CDR3, the DNA is TGTGCCAGCTCACCATCTATCCGGTACGAGCAGTACTTC.